This TCR beta chain came from a study of beta chain features in type 1 diabetes. Study-level findings and limits: Researchers could not determine here whether HLA type influences TCRB rearrangement. Shorter TCRB CDR3s, moderately but significantly so, marked every one of the four CD4+ subsets in Type 1 diabetes patients. Healthy donors had naive, central memory and Treg TCRB repertoires that appeared less similar than those seen among patients. Patients with type 1 diabetes showed fewer VDJ junction insertions and more deletions.

Concerning this clone: Its antigen is not identified.

Averaging roughly 0.12 L, one heparinised blood draw came from each individual donor. Germline V gene lookup returns CDR1 SEHNR and CDR2 FQNEAQ (reference sequence). Between the trimmed V and J ends, which lost 1 base and 10 bases, there was a span of 14 bases. There are 14 residues in the CDR3. The isolated RNA, all of it, was reverse transcribed, so expressed TCRB transcripts were what got sequenced. Sequenced by immunoSEQ multiplex PCR; TCRdb stores in-frame clones only, minus some. Counted here are around 130,000 clones, around 8.8% occurring once; the ten biggest clones make up around 0.79%. The TCR was taken from a man in his thirties or forties with type 1 diabetes. What was sequenced was central memory CD4+ T cells from blood. This chain joins TRBV7-9 and TRBJ2-1, with D perhaps TRBD1 (6 bases). In DNA, the CDR3 is TGTGCCAGCAGCTTAGGGGGGCGCTTGGGGGAGCAGTTCTTC. It codes for CASSLGGRLGEQFF.